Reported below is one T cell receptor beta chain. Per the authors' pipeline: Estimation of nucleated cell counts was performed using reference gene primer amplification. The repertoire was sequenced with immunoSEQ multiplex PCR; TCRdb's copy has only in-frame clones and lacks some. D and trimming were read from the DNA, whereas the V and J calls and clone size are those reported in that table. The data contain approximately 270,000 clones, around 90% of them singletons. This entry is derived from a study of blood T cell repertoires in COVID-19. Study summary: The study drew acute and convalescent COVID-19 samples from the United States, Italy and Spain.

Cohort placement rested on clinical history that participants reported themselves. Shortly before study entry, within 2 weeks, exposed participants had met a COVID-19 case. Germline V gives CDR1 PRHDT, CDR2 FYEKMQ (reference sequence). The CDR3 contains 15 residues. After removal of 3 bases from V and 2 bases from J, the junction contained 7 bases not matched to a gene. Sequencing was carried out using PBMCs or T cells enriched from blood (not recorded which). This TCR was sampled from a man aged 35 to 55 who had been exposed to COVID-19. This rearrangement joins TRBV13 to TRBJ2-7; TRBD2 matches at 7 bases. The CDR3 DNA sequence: TGTGCCAGCAGCTTTACCGGGACTACACCCTACGAGCAGTACTTC. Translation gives CASSFTGTTPYEQYF.